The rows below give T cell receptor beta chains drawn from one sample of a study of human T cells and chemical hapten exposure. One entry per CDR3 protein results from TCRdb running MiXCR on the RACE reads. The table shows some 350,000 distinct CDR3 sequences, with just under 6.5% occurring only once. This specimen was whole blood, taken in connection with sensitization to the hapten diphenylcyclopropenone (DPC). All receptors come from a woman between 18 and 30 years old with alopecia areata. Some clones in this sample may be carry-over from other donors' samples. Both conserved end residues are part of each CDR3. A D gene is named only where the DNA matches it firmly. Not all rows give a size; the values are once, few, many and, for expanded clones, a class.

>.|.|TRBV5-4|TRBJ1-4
TGTGCCAGCAGCCACGACGGTTATAATGAAAAACTGTTTTTT
CASSHDGYNEKLFF
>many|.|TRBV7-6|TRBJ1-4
TGTGCCAGCAGCCTCCCTCCCAAGGGAAATGAAAAACTGTTTTTT
CASSLPPKGNEKLFF
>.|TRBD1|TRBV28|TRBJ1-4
TGTGCCAGCAGTTTACAAAGACAGGGTGGAGAAAAACTGTTTTTT
CASSLQRQGGEKLFF
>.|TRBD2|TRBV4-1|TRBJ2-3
TGCGCCAGCAGCCAAGTGTGGACTAGCGGGGGGGCTGGAGATACGCAGTATTTT
CASSQVWTSGGAGDTQYF
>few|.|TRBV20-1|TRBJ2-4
TGCAGTGCTAGAGAGGCCCAGAAAAACATTCAGTACTTC
CSAREAQKNIQYF
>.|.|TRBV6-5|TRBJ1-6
TGTGCCAGCAGTTACTCTGCAGGGCGGGCTTCACCCCTCCACTTT
CASSYSAGRASPLHF
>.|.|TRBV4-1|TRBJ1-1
TGCGCCAGCAGCCAAGATCGAAGGGAAGGGGGTAACACTGAAGCTTTCTTT
CASSQDRREGGNTEAFF
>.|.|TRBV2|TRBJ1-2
TGTGCCAGCAGTAGGAGGGGAGAGACCTATGGCTACACCTTC
CASSRRGETYGYTF
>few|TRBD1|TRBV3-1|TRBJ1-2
TGTGCCAGCCAGGACAGGGGAAGTTCCTACACCTTC
CASQDRGSSYTF
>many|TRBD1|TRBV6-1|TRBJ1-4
TGTGCCAGCACCCCTGGCAGAGGGGGCAGTAATAATGAAAAACTGTTTTTT
CASTPGRGGSNNEKLFF
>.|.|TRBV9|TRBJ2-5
TGTGCCAGCAGCGTAGCTTCGTGGGGAGAGACCCAGTACTTC
CASSVASWGETQYF
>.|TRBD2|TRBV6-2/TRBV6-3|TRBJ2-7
TGTGCCAGCAGTAAGGGGCCGGGACTAGCGGGTTACGAGCAGTACTTC
CASSKGPGLAGYEQYF
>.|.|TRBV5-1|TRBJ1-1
TGCGCCAGCAGCCCGGCCGTCAGGGGTATCACTGAAGCTTTCTTT
CASSPAVRGITEAFF
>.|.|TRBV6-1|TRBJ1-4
TGTGCCAGCAGTGAAGGTGCAATACCTAATGAAAAACTGTTTTTT
CASSEGAIPNEKLFF
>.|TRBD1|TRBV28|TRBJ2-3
TGTGCCAGCAGCGAAAAACAGGGGCGGACGTTCACAGATACGCAGTATTTT
CASSEKQGRTFTDTQYF
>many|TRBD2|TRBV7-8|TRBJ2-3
TGTGCCAGCAGCTTAGCGCTAGCGGGGGTGGCAGATACGCAGTATTTT
CASSLALAGVADTQYF
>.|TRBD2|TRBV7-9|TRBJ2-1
TGTGCCAGCAGTTGGACTAGCGGGGGCAGCTCCTACAATGAGCAGTTCTTC
CASSWTSGGSSYNEQFF
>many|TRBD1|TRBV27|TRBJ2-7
TGTGCCAGCAGTTTAGGATTTCCGGGACAGGGGTTCAACGAGCAGTACTTC
CASSLGFPGQGFNEQYF
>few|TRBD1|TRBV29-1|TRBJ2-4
TGCAGCGTCGCGGGACAGGCGAACATTCAGTACTTC
CSVAGQANIQYF
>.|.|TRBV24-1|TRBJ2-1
TGTGCCACCGCCGGGACACGCTCCTACAATGAGCAGTTCTTC
CATAGTRSYNEQFF
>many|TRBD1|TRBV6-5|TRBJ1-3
TGTGCCAGCAGTCAGGCTGACAGGGAAGCCATATATTTT
CASSQADREAIYF
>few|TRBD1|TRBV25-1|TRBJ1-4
TGTGCCAGCAGTGAGGGACAGGGGGCAACTAATGAAAAACTGTTTTTT
CASSEGQGATNEKLFF
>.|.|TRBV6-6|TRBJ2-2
TGTGCCAGCGGTGGGGGGCCGAACACCGGGGAGCTGTTTTTT
CASGGGPNTGELFF
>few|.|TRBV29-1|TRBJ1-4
TGCAGCGTTGTCTTACCGGGACGCCCCGTGGAAAAACTGTTTTTT
CSVVLPGRPVEKLFF
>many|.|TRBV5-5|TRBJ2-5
TGTGCCAGCAGCTTGGAATGGGGACAAGAGACCCAGTACTTC
CASSLEWGQETQYF